This T cell receptor (beta chain) derives from a study of graft-versus-host responses after intestinal transplantation. Study as a whole: Every recipient underwent anti-thymocyte globulin induction, then tacrolimus and steroids for three to four years.

Of note for this clone: Antigen unknown.

After removal of 7 bases from V and 6 bases from J, the junction contained 8 bases not matched to a gene. Germline CDR1 and CDR2: ENHRY and SYGVKD. The CDR3 runs 13 residues. TCRdb keeps only in-frame clones here, not all; method: immunoSEQ multiplex PCR. The sample has 90,000 to 120,000 clones, roughly 87% seen once. Findings and limits, study-wide: When patients had graft-donor T cell macrochimerism, their allografts held high graft-versus-host to host-versus-graft clonal ratios.

The J gene is TRBJ2-7, the V gene TRBV10-3; 8 bases align to TRBD1. The TCR comes from a human donor who received an intestinal transplant. The sequencing used unstimulated CD4+ T cells sorted from spleen or lymph node cells, collected before intestinal transplant. The CDR3 nucleotides are TGTGCCATCACTTCGGACAGGGAAGGCGAGCAGTACTTC. Translation gives CAITSDREGEQYF.